A selection of T cell receptor beta chains follows, all from one sample in a study of a mutant IDH1 vaccine in newly diagnosed glioma. Which antigens these TCRs recognize remains unknown. TCRdb keeps only in-frame clones here, not all; method: immunoSEQ multiplex PCR. The data show tens of thousands of clones, with roughly 83% seen just once and 5.1% held by the top ten. The sequences come from PBMCs, collected from a glioma patient whose treatment included an IDH1 peptide vaccine. The source of these receptors is a woman in her fifties or sixties with glioma. The CDR3 runs from the conserved cysteine through the conserved F or W. Each record gives: D gene, clone size, V gene, CDR3 length, J gene, CDR3 protein, CDR3 DNA. D genes are given only for firm matches. Clone size is stated in some rows and not others, as once, few, many or a class when expanded.

>TRBD2|few|TRBV5-6|14|TRBJ2-3
CASSLAGLEGTQYF
TGTGCCAGCAGCTTGGCCGGACTAGAAGGTACGCAGTATTTT
>TRBD2|NA|TRBV19|16|TRBJ2-2
CASSIRAGQGIGELFF
TGTGCCAGTAGTATACGAGCGGGGCAAGGTATCGGGGAGCTGTTTTTT
>NA|NA|TRBV10-2|15|TRBJ1-6
CASRDGQHYNSPLHF
TGCGCCAGCAGAGATGGACAGCACTATAATTCACCCCTCCACTTT
>TRBD1|NA|TRBV28|18|TRBJ2-6
CASSPGQAPIGGANVLTF
TGTGCCAGCAGTCCAGGACAGGCCCCTATTGGTGGGGCCAACGTCCTGACTTTC
>NA|NA|TRBV18|16|TRBJ1-2
CASSPTKGVSWYGYTF
TGTGCCAGCTCACCAACAAAAGGGGTATCGTGGTATGGCTACACCTTC
>NA|NA|TRBV5-4|14|TRBJ1-2
CASSPQSGARGYTF
TGTGCCAGCAGCCCCCAGTCGGGGGCGCGGGGCTACACCTTC
>NA|NA|TRBV5-5|15|TRBJ1-2
CASRRGGSENYGYTF
TGTGCCAGCCGGAGGGGGGGTAGCGAGAACTATGGCTACACCTTC
>NA|NA|TRBV2|14|TRBJ1-1
CASSEKAEGREAFF
TGTGCCAGCAGTGAAAAAGCCGAGGGGCGTGAAGCTTTCTTT
>NA|NA|TRBV5-1|14|TRBJ1-1
CASSLGRAKTEAFF
TGCGCCAGCAGCTTGGGTAGGGCAAAAACTGAAGCTTTCTTT
>NA|NA|TRBV12-5|14|TRBJ1-6
CAELVGFNNSPLHF
TGTGCTGAGTTAGTGGGTTTTAACAATTCACCCCTCCACTTT
>TRBD2|few|TRBV2|15|TRBJ2-2
CASRGAGRNTGELFF
TGTGCCAGCAGAGGAGCGGGGCGAAACACCGGGGAGCTGTTTTTT
>TRBD1|NA|TRBV2|15|TRBJ2-7
CASSAWTGPSYEQYF
TGTGCCAGCAGTGCCTGGACAGGCCCGTCCTACGAGCAGTACTTC
>NA|NA|TRBV5-6|16|TRBJ1-3
CASSSNGLMGGNTIYF
TGTGCCAGCAGCTCCAACGGTCTAATGGGCGGAAACACCATATATTTT
>NA|NA|TRBV5-1|15|TRBJ2-6
CASSFGGPGANVLTF
TGCGCCAGCAGCTTCGGGGGGCCTGGGGCCAACGTCCTGACTTTC
>NA|NA|TRBV2|13|TRBJ1-5
CASTRDANQPQHF
TGTGCCAGCACCCGGGATGCCAATCAGCCCCAGCATTTT
>NA|NA|TRBV9|14|TRBJ1-1
CASSGAKGTAEAFF
TGTGCCAGCAGCGGGGCAAAGGGTACCGCTGAAGCTTTCTTT
>NA|NA|TRBV27|14|TRBJ1-5
CASSFRGSFQPQHF
TGTGCCAGCAGTTTCAGGGGTTCCTTTCAGCCCCAGCATTTT
>NA|NA|TRBV27|16|TRBJ1-6
CASSSQGGTYNSPLHF
TGTGCCAGCAGTTCCCAAGGGGGGACCTATAATTCACCCCTCCACTTT
>NA|once|TRBV5-6|15|TRBJ1-1
CASSLLRRGNTEAFF
TGTGCCAGCAGCTTGCTTCGAAGAGGGAACACTGAAGCTTTCTTT
>NA|NA|TRBV9|13|TRBJ1-2
CASSVESGFGYTF
TGTGCCAGCAGCGTAGAGTCAGGGTTTGGCTACACCTTC
>NA|NA|TRBV4-3|15|TRBJ1-1
CASRLDRTLNTEAFF
TGCGCCAGCAGACTCGACAGGACCTTGAACACTGAAGCTTTCTTT